This TCR beta chain emerged from a study of lymphopenia after photon versus proton radiotherapy. Some clones are missing from TCRdb's copy, which holds only in-frame ones; the method was immunoSEQ multiplex PCR. The sample records 20,000 to 30,000 clones, 65% to 85% being singletons. Turning to this clone: What it binds is not known.

Overall study results and limits: Larger post-nadir TCR diversity loss correlated inversely with survival in deceased patients. Proton therapy kept repertoires fairly stable, unlike photons, which gained effector/memory cells.

Germline V CDR1 and CDR2: MDHEN, SYDVKM. Trimming pared 6 bases from V and 5 bases from J, leaving 11 bases between. The CDR3 has 13 amino acids. The input for sequencing was peripheral blood, taken from a patient treated with proton-based radiotherapy. V is TRBV28 and J is TRBJ1-5; D call uncertain. The receptor comes from a woman in her 70s with pancreatic cancer. The CDR3 DNA is TGTGCCAGCAGCCTCCGGGTTTATCAGCCCCAGCATTTT. It codes for CASSLRVYQPQHF.